Presented here are 27 T cell receptor beta chains from one specimen sequenced in a study of blood T cell repertoires in COVID-19. Clones were sequenced by immunoSEQ multiplex PCR, and TCRdb holds only the in-frame ones, with some missing. The sample includes 120,000 or so clones, about 87% of them seen just once. The sequenced material came from peripheral blood. Receptors were obtained from an older woman with acute or convalescent COVID-19.

The rearrangement uses TRBV12-3 or TRBV12-4 and TRBJ1-2; D ambiguous. Trimming took 6 bases from V and 5 from J, leaving 13 bases between them. CDR3 size: 13 residues. CDR3 DNA sequence: TGTGCCAGCAGCAACAGTCCCTTTTATGGCTACACCTTC. The encoded protein is CASSNSPFYGYTF.

The rearrangement links TRBV19 to TRBJ1-2; the match to TRBD1 covers 12 bases. There are 18 residues in the CDR3. In germline, CDR1 is LNHDA, CDR2 SQIVND (reference sequence). With 3 bases clipped from V and 6 bases from J, the junction kept 14 bases outside the gene matches. The CDR3 DNA reads as TGTGCCAGTAGTATCTTGAACCGGGACAGGGGGCGCAGGGATGGCTACACCTTC. The encoded protein is CASSILNRDRGRRDGYTF.

This chain uses TRBV28 with TRBJ1-1, with D maybe TRBD1 (6 bases). Germline-derived CDR1 and CDR2 are MDHEN and SYDVKM. The CDR3 contains 14 residues. V was clipped by 6 bases and J by 0 bases, with 11 bases between them. The CDR3 DNA reads as TGTGCCAGCAGCTTGGACAGCATGAACACTGAAGCTTTCTTT. Protein sequence: CASSLDSMNTEAFF.

This clone turned up a few times. CDR3 bases: TGTGCCAGCTCCCCATCTTTGGCAGGGGAAGCTTTCTTT. This encodes CASSPSLAGEAFF. The V call is TRBV18, the J call TRBJ1-1; possible D gene TRBD1, 5 bases. Germline CDR1 KGHSH, CDR2 LQKENI. Trimming shortened V by 6 bases and J by 8 bases, and 16 bases separated the two germline ends. This CDR3 comprises 13 residues.

The J gene is TRBJ1-1, the V gene TRBV5-1, with a weak D call TRBD1 (5 bases). Germline lookup yields CDR1 SGHRS and CDR2 YFSETQ. Trimming took 1 base from V and 1 from J, leaving 17 bases between them. The CDR3 length is 17 residues. DNA for the CDR3: TGCGCCAGCAGCTTGATAGGCAGGGCCTTATCGAACACTGAAGCTTTCTTT. It translates to CASSLIGRALSNTEAFF.

The chain links TRBV27 to TRBJ1-1; 11 nucleotides align to TRBD1. Trimming took 4 bases from V and 6 from J; bases not matched to a gene: 7. Germline V lookup: CDR1 MNHEY, CDR2 SMNVEV (reference sequence). The CDR3 totals 15 residues. CDR3 coding DNA: TGTGCCAGCAGTTGGGGGACAGGGGGTCTCGCTGAAGCTTTCTTT. Amino acid sequence: CASSWGTGGLAEAFF.

The genes are TRBV18 and TRBJ2-1; D gene ambiguous. Germline CDR1 and CDR2: KGHSH and LQKENI. V lost 0 bases and J lost 4, with 7 bases in between. The CDR3 has 14 amino acids. Here the CDR3 DNA reads TGTGCCAGCTCACCACCCTCCCTATACAATGAGCAGTTCTTC. Translating it yields CASSPPSLYNEQFF.

This sequence joins TRBV19 and TRBJ2-1; 8 nucleotides match TRBD1. Germline V gene data show CDR1 as LNHDA and CDR2 as SQIVND (reference sequence). The CDR3 is 13 amino acids. Germline trimming cut 6 bases from V and 9 bases from J; bases unmatched to any gene: 7. CDR3 residues: CASRDRASSEQFF. CDR3 sequence (DNA): TGTGCCAGTAGGGACAGGGCCTCCAGTGAGCAGTTCTTC.

The chain joins TRBV2 to TRBJ2-5; D not certain. The CDR3 is 14 amino acids. V was pared by 0 bases and J by 5 bases, with 10 bases between. CDR1 and CDR2 (germline): SNHLY, FYNNEI. CDR3 DNA: TGTGCCAGCAGTGAAGCTCTCCTATTGGAGACCCAGTACTTC. Protein sequence: CASSEALLLETQYF.

The chain carries TRBV19 and TRBJ1-1, with D perhaps TRBD1 (6 bases). This CDR3 has 15 amino acids. Germline assignment: CDR1 LNHDA and CDR2 SQIVND (reference sequence). Trimming left V 5 bases short and J 3 bases short, with 16 bases between. The CDR3 region is CASSPGGGPDTEAFF. The CDR3 DNA sequence: TGTGCCAGTAGTCCTGGGGGGGGCCCGGACACTGAAGCTTTCTTT.

The CDR3 coding sequence is TGTGCCAGCAGCCCTGTTAGGGAGGGAACCTACGAGCAGTACTTC. It yields the protein CASSPVREGTYEQYF. The genes are TRBV3-1 (or the pseudogene TRBV3-2) and TRBJ2-7; 7 nucleotides line up with TRBD2. Germline trimming cut 4 bases from V and 2 bases from J; bases unmatched to any gene: 8. Germline V gene lookup returns CDR1 LGHDT and CDR2 YNNKEL (reference sequence). The CDR3 loop spans 15 amino acids.

The chain uses TRBV28 and TRBJ2-3, with 7 bases fitting TRBD1. V was clipped by 6 bases and J by 1 base; unmatched bases: 7. The CDR3 covers 15 residues. The germline gives CDR1 MDHEN, CDR2 SYDVKM. CDR3 residues: CASSPRDRGTDTQYF. The CDR3 bases are TGTGCCAGCAGCCCCCGTGACAGGGGCACAGATACGCAGTATTTT. Drawing the rest from reference TRBV28 and TRBJ2-3, the complete variable domain is DVKVTQSSRYLVKRTGEKVFLECVQDMDHENMFWYRQDPGLGLRLIYFSYDVKMKEKGDIPEGYSVSREKKERFSLILESASTNQTSMYLCASSPRDRGTDTQYFGPGTRLTVL.

The J gene is TRBJ2-2, the V gene TRBV11-2; maybe TRBD2 (6 bases). The CDR3 length is 15 residues. Germline loops: CDR1 SGHAT, CDR2 FQNNGV. Trimming removed 5 bases at V and 2 bases at J, with 12 bases between. The CDR3 region is CASSHRGINTGELFF. The CDR3 nucleotides are TGTGCCAGCAGCCACCGCGGGATCAACACCGGGGAGCTGTTTTTT.

This rearrangement joins TRBV5-5 to TRBJ1-1; a weak D match, TRBD1 (6 bases). With 3 bases removed from V and 11 bases from J, the gap between germline ends came to 14 bases. Germline assignment: CDR1 SGHKS and CDR2 YYEKEE (reference sequence). The CDR3 spans 12 residues. CDR3 nucleotide sequence: TGTGCCAGCAGCTATCTACAGGGAGGGGCTTTCTTT. Translation: CASSYLQGGAFF.

The chain combines TRBV3-1 (or the pseudogene TRBV3-2) with TRBJ1-1, with 11 bases lining up with TRBD1. Germline V gene lookup returns CDR1 LGHDT and CDR2 YNNKEL (reference sequence). This CDR3 region has 14 residues. The J segment lost 5 bases and the V segment lost 4 bases, leaving 3 bases of the junction unmatched. CDR3 nucleotide sequence: TGTGCCAGCAGCCTTGGGACAGGGGGGACTGAAGCTTTCTTT. Protein product: CASSLGTGGTEAFF.

This chain links TRBV5-1 with TRBJ1-4, with TRBD1 matching over 7 bases. J was trimmed by 0 bases and V by 1 base; bases with no gene match: 3. The germline V gene has CDR1 SGHRS and CDR2 YFSETQ. This CDR3 has 16 residues. CDR3 nucleotide sequence: TGCGCCAGCAGCTTGCAGGGGGGAGCAACTAATGAAAAACTGTTTTTT. Protein product: CASSLQGGATNEKLFF.

The V call is TRBV5-1, the J call TRBJ2-5; 9 positions agree with TRBD2. The length of the CDR3 is 15 residues. Germline V gene sequence: CDR1 SGHRS, CDR2 YFSETQ. The V gene end was trimmed by 2 bases and the J gene end by 4 bases; junction bases not matched to a gene: 6. In DNA, the CDR3 is TGCGCCAGCAGCTTACAAGCGGGAGGATCAGAGACCCAGTACTTC. Its protein product is CASSLQAGGSETQYF.

This chain uses TRBV10-1 with TRBJ2-7, with D unclear. Trimming took off 6 bases at V and 5 bases at J, with 8 bases between the two ends. CDR3 length: 11 amino acids. Looked up from germline, CDR1 is WNHNN and CDR2 is SYGVQD (reference sequence). DNA for the CDR3: TGCGCCAGCAGGGGCCCCCACGAGCAGTACGTC. This sequence encodes CASRGPHEQYV.

This clone was seen only once. V gene TRBV18 combines with J gene TRBJ2-1; 7 bases agree with TRBD1. J lost 0 bases, V lost 0 bases, and 5 bases had no gene match. The CDR3 is 17 residues long. Germline V CDR1 and CDR2: KGHSH, LQKENI. This CDR3 is CASSPPTGALSYNEQFF. The CDR3 region has the DNA TGTGCCAGCTCACCACCCACAGGGGCCCTCTCCTACAATGAGCAGTTCTTC.

This clone has just one count. The genes are TRBV12-5 and TRBJ2-2, with D possibly TRBD2 on 7 matching bases. CDR3 length: 16 amino acids. Trimming left V 5 bases short and J 2 bases short, with 15 bases between. Germline loops: CDR1 LGHNT, CDR2 FRNRAP. Here the CDR3 DNA reads TGTGCTAGTGGTCCGGGGGCTAGCGGTAACACCGGGGAGCTGTTTTTT. Translation gives CASGPGASGNTGELFF.

J is TRBJ1-3 and V is TRBV5-8, with a possible D match to TRBD1 (5 bases). This CDR3 is 16 amino acids long. Germline V gives CDR1 SGHTS, CDR2 YDEGEE. The V and J ends lost 1 base and 4 bases respectively, with 15 bases between them. CDR3: CASSLWRGLPGNTIYF. The CDR3 DNA reads TGTGCCAGCAGCTTGTGGAGGGGCCTACCCGGAAACACCATATATTTT.

This chain links TRBV6-5 with TRBJ2-4; TRBD2 agrees at 7 bases. With V trimmed by 4 bases and J by 0 bases, 6 bases remained unmatched. Germline V gene lookup returns CDR1 MNHEY and CDR2 SVGAGI. The CDR3 totals 16 residues. CDR3 amino acids: CASSLTSALAKNIQYF. CDR3 DNA sequence: TGTGCCAGCAGTTTAACTAGCGCCTTAGCCAAAAACATTCAGTACTTC.

The chain uses TRBV7-2 and TRBJ1-1, with a possible D match to TRBD1 (5 bases). Trimming took 1 base from V and 0 from J, leaving 6 bases between them. Germline CDR1 and CDR2: SGHTA and FQGNSA. The CDR3 has 14 amino acids. CDR3 amino acids: CASSLGGMNTEAFF. The DNA for the CDR3 is TGTGCCAGCAGCTTAGGGGGCATGAACACTGAAGCTTTCTTT.

In its sample, this clone was seen once. The genes are TRBV19 and TRBJ2-3; 7 bases are a match to TRBD1. Per germline, CDR1 LNHDA and CDR2 SQIVND (reference sequence). The CDR3 loop spans 14 amino acids. The ends lost 5 bases at V and 6 bases at J; junction bases unmatched: 8. CDR3 in amino acids: CASSLRQGADTQYF. The DNA of the CDR3 is TGTGCCAGTAGTCTGCGACAGGGTGCCGATACGCAGTATTTT.

The chain joins TRBV5-1 to TRBJ2-5; TRBD2 is a possible D gene (6 bases). The CDR3 runs 14 residues. Germline assignment: CDR1 SGHRS and CDR2 YFSETQ. The germline V and J ends were trimmed by 4 bases and 4 bases, with 14 bases remaining between them. CDR3: CASSPGEARETQYF. The CDR3 bases are TGCGCCAGCAGCCCGGGGGAGGCACGAGAGACCCAGTACTTC.

The V gene is TRBV2, the J gene TRBJ1-1, with D unresolved. V gave up 1 base and J gave up 1 base, with 7 bases separating them. CDR1 is SNHLY and CDR2 is FYNNEI in the germline V gene. This CDR3 region has 14 residues. The CDR3 loop reads CASSEVGGNTEAFF. DNA of the CDR3: TGTGCCAGCAGTGAAGTCGGAGGGAACACTGAAGCTTTCTTT.

The genes are TRBV23-1 and TRBJ2-1; TRBD2 matches 9 bases. TRBV23-1 falls under the ORF class, with uncertain function. The CDR3 is made up of 16 amino acids. The trim removed 0 bases at V and 10 bases at J, leaving 10 bases unmatched. The CDR3 region has the DNA TGCGCCAGCAGTCAATCAGGGACTAGCCTTCATCGGGAGCAGTTCTTC. This gives the protein CASSQSGTSLHREQFF.